This TCR beta chain was sequenced for a study of blood T cells in healthy people across ages. Primed by a sample-barcoded 5' primer and a J-beta primer mix, a second PCR proceeded for roughly 6 to 12 cycles. TCRdb re-called the 5' RACE reads with MiXCR, one entry per CDR3 protein. The sample lists hundreds of thousands of distinct CDR3 sequences, roughly 43% occurring once. V lost 0 bases to trimming and J lost 2 bases, with 2 bases between them. This CDR3 region has 13 residues. Germline-derived CDR1 and CDR2 are LGHNA and YNFKEQ. They isolated at least 7 million PBMCs from each sample. The sample holds many counts of this clonotype.

V gene TRBV4-2 combines with J gene TRBJ2-1; D unclear. The sequencing sample was made of blood. This clonotype originated in a woman aged 55-75 years in good health. CDR3 loop: CASSQEAYNEQFF. The CDR3 DNA reads as TGTGCCAGCAGCCAAGAGGCCTACAATGAGCAGTTCTTC.